This T cell receptor (beta chain) stems from a study of blood T cell repertoires in COVID-19. Study context: In each case, the material was cDNA or gDNA derived from T cells, B-cell-depleted T cells, or PBMCs.

This clone was detected only once. Germline CDR1 SGHRS, CDR2 YFSETQ. The V end lost 0 bases, the J end lost 4 bases, and 13 bases lay between the germline ends. The CDR3 spans 15 residues. Those enrolled, adults aged roughly 18 to 89 years, came from some 25 US areas. Generated by immunoSEQ multiplex PCR, the TCRdb table keeps only in-frame clones and is missing some. Of about 430,000 clones listed, roughly 90% are singletons. Sequenced: PBMCs or T cells enriched from blood (not recorded which). This sequence joins TRBV5-1 and TRBJ1-1; no reliable D call. The clonotype comes from a woman aged 25 to 39 with acute COVID-19. The CDR3 region has the DNA TGCGCCAGCAGCTTGGCCGGTGGTAGCGGCACTGAAGCTTTCTTT. It codes for CASSLAGGSGTEAFF.